One sample yielded the 28 T cell receptor beta chains listed below, sequenced in a study of OX40 agonist ivuxolimab in advanced cancers. Profiling relied on immunoSEQ multiplex PCR, and the TCRdb table lists in-frame clones only, not all of them. The data hold approximately 60,000 clones, with 77% observed a single time. The sequencing used CD4+ or CD8+ T cells sorted from blood, collected in a trial of the OX40 agonist ivuxolimab. The receptors were sampled from an adult with an advanced solid tumor such as melanoma, head and neck, liver or kidney cancer.

V and J are TRBV6-6 and TRBJ1-1; 7 nucleotides agree with TRBD1. CDR1 is MNHNY, CDR2 SVGAGI, per germline (reference sequence). CDR3 length: 14 residues. V gave up 2 bases and J gave up 4 bases; unmatched junction bases: 4. CDR3 coding DNA: TGTGCCAGCAGTTACAAGGGGGCAGGCACTGAAGCTTTCTTT. This codes for CASSYKGAGTEAFF.

The CDR3: CASSLWGGVTEAFF. The CDR3, as DNA: TGTGCCAGCAGCTTATGGGGGGGTGTCACTGAAGCTTTCTTT. The genes are TRBV7-2 and TRBJ1-1; D is possibly TRBD1 (5 bases). The CDR3 length is 14 residues. V lost 2 bases to trimming and J lost 4 bases, with 11 bases between them. In germline, CDR1 is SGHTA, CDR2 FQGNSA.

The chain links TRBV5-4 to TRBJ1-1; TRBD1 aligns across 8 bases. This CDR3 has 15 amino acids. The junction had 11 bases not matched to a gene; V was cut back by 4 bases and J by 6 bases. Germline CDR1 SGHNT, CDR2 YYREEE (reference sequence). The CDR3: CASSPRSTGDAEAFF. Here the CDR3 DNA reads TGTGCCAGCAGCCCTCGCTCGACAGGGGACGCTGAAGCTTTCTTT. Drawing the rest from reference TRBV5-4 and TRBJ1-1, the complete variable domain is ETGVTQSPTHLIKTRGQQVTLRCSSQSGHNTVSWYQQALGQGPQFIFQYYREEENGRGNFPPRFSGLQFPNYSSELNVNALELDDSALYLCASSPRSTGDAEAFFGQGTRLTVV.

The chain couples TRBV6-1 to TRBJ1-1; 11 bases map to TRBD1. In germline, CDR1 is MNHNS, CDR2 SASEGT. The CDR3 totals 16 residues. Trimming took 8 bases from V and 7 from J; bases not matched to a gene: 15. This chain's CDR3 is CASCKGQGARSYEAFF. The CDR3 nucleotides read TGTGCCAGCTGTAAAGGACAGGGGGCGCGGAGTTATGAAGCTTTCTTT.

This chain links TRBV5-6 with TRBJ2-5; the D gene is possibly TRBD1 (7 bases). The CDR3 extends over 14 amino acids. V was shortened by 1 base and J by 5 bases, with 12 bases between the two germline ends. Germline V CDR1 and CDR2: SGHDT, YYEEEE. CDR3 nucleotides: TGTGCCAGCAGCTTGACCAGGGGGGATGAGACCCAGTACTTC. Translation gives CASSLTRGDETQYF.

As regards this clone: Other DNA sequences in this specimen translate into the identical CDR3. V is TRBV30 and J is TRBJ1-1; D not certain. The CDR3 is made up of 13 amino acids. Germline CDR1 is GTSNPN and CDR2 is SVGIG (reference sequence). V lost 1 base, J lost 0 bases, and 6 bases lay in between. The DNA for the CDR3 is TGTGCCTGGAGTGGGGGTATGAACACTGAAGCTTTCTTT. Translation gives CAWSGGMNTEAFF.

The chain carries TRBV28 and TRBJ1-3; 7 bases agree with TRBD1. The CDR3 has 16 residues. The ends lost 10 bases at V and 0 bases at J; junction bases unmatched: 12. Germline CDR1 is MDHEN and CDR2 is SYDVKM. The CDR3 sequence: CAIGGQRSSSGNTIYF. The CDR3 DNA reads as TGTGCCATAGGGGGACAGCGTTCGAGCTCTGGAAACACCATATATTTT.

A remark on this clone: Other DNA sequences in the sample encode the same CDR3. The J gene is TRBJ1-5, the V gene TRBV6-5; no clear D. CDR1 is MNHEY, CDR2 SVGAGI, per germline. V lost 6 bases and J 4 bases, leaving 10 bases between the germline ends. This CDR3 contains 13 residues. CDR3 residues: CASSYGRNQPQHF. The CDR3 nucleotides are TGTGCCAGCAGCTACGGGAGAAATCAGCCCCAGCATTTT.

The chain couples TRBV29-1 to TRBJ2-1, with 11 bases fitting TRBD2. The trim removed 3 bases at V and 7 bases at J, leaving 5 bases unmatched. Germline CDR1 reads SQVTM; CDR2 reads ANQGSEA. This CDR3 has 14 amino acids. For the CDR3, the DNA is TGCAGCGTTGATCACCTAGCGGGAGGAAATGAGCAGTTCTTC. Translating it yields CSVDHLAGGNEQFF.

This rearrangement joins TRBV19 to TRBJ1-5, with D perhaps matching TRBD1 (6 bases). The CDR3 is 17 amino acids. The V gene's germline CDR1 is LNHDA and CDR2 SQIVND (reference sequence). V was pared by 1 base and J by 1 base, with 14 bases between. The DNA of the CDR3 is TGTGCCAGTAGTATAGGGGAGGGAGGGGGGAGCAATCAGCCCCAGCATTTT. Its protein product is CASSIGEGGGSNQPQHF.

V usage is TRBV6-1 and J usage is TRBJ2-3; the D gene could be TRBD1 or TRBD2 (6 bases each). CDR1 is MNHNS, CDR2 SASEGT, per germline. The V and J ends lost 11 bases and 4 bases respectively, with 19 bases between them. This CDR3 has 14 residues. CDR3 nucleotides: TGTGCCGGGGGAGATCGGGGGCAGGCAGATACGCAGTATTTT. Its protein product is CAGGDRGQADTQYF.

There are a few counts of this clone. The chain uses TRBV18 and TRBJ1-2, with TRBD1 matching over 7 bases. Trimming cost V 2 bases and J 6 bases; bases outside gene matches: 3. CDR3 size: 13 residues. Germline-derived CDR1 and CDR2 are KGHSH and LQKENI. The CDR3 bases are TGTGCCAGCTCACCAGGGACAGATGATGGCTACACCTTC. Its translation: CASSPGTDDGYTF.

V and J are TRBV5-1 and TRBJ2-1; possible D gene TRBD2, 6 bases. V gave up 0 bases and J gave up 6 bases, with 16 bases separating them. The CDR3 runs to 16 residues. CDR1 SGHRS and CDR2 YFSETQ come from the germline V gene. The CDR3 nucleotides read TGCGCCAGCAGCTTGGTGCGGGGTACGACCAGCAATGAGCAGTTCTTC. As protein: CASSLVRGTTSNEQFF.

The rearrangement links TRBV19 to TRBJ1-3; perhaps TRBD1 as D (5 bases). Germline V gene lookup returns CDR1 LNHDA and CDR2 SQIVND (reference sequence). This CDR3 region has 12 residues. V lost 5 bases and J 11 bases, leaving 13 bases between the germline ends. For the CDR3, the DNA is TGTGCCAGTAGTGGATGGGACGTGTCCATATATTTT. Its protein is CASSGWDVSIYF.

Of note for this clone: At one of its ends the junction is not consistent with the germline gene, which may arise from a read error. J is TRBJ1-4 and V is TRBV11-2; D gene ambiguous. Germline V gene data show CDR1 as SGHAT and CDR2 as FQNNGV. CDR3 length: 13 residues. CDR3 residues: CASSLGYEDPLIF. The CDR3, as DNA: TGTGCCAGCAGTCTGGGTTATGAGGATCCCCTGATTTTT.

The V call is TRBV7-9, the J call TRBJ2-1; TRBD1 aligns across 9 bases. This CDR3 spans 13 amino acids. The ends lost 5 bases at V and 14 bases at J; junction bases unmatched: 10. Per the germline V gene, CDR1 is SEHNR and CDR2 is FQNEAQ (reference sequence). The CDR3 sequence is CASSAGQGRKEFF. DNA of the CDR3: TGTGCCAGCAGCGCGGGACAGGGTCGGAAAGAGTTCTTC.

J is TRBJ2-1 and V is TRBV5-1; D gene ambiguous. The germline V and J ends were trimmed by 4 bases and 0 bases, with 8 bases remaining between them. Germline CDR1 and CDR2: SGHRS and YFSETQ. The CDR3 loop spans 14 amino acids. In DNA, the CDR3 is TGCGCCAGCAGCCCGTTAAGCTCCTACAATGAGCAGTTCTTC. Its translation is CASSPLSSYNEQFF. The entire variable domain, with the rest obtained from reference TRBV5-1 and TRBJ2-1, is as follows: KAGVTQTPRYLIKTRGQQVTLSCSPISGHRSVSWYQQTPGQGLQFLFEYFSETQRNKGNFPGRFSGRQFSNSRSEMNVSTLELGDSALYLCASSPLSSYNEQFFGPGTRLTVL.

V gene TRBV7-2 combines with J gene TRBJ2-3; 10 bases line up with TRBD2. CDR1 SGHTA and CDR2 FQGNSA come from the germline V gene. After removal of 0 bases from V and 1 base from J, the junction contained 1 base not matched to a gene. The CDR3 is made up of 16 amino acids. The CDR3 sequence is CASSLALAGGTDTQYF. For the CDR3, the DNA is TGTGCCAGCAGCTTAGCTCTAGCGGGGGGCACAGATACGCAGTATTTT.

This chain links TRBV15 with TRBJ2-5; 7 positions match TRBD2. Germline trimming cut 1 base from V and 4 bases from J; bases unmatched to any gene: 0. This CDR3 has 13 residues. Germline V gives CDR1 LNHNV, CDR2 YYDKDF (reference sequence). CDR3 sequence (DNA): TGTGCCACCAGCAGAGGGGGGGGAGAGACCCAGTACTTC. It encodes CATSRGGGETQYF. Supplemented by reference TRBV15 and TRBJ2-5, the full variable domain reads DAMVIQNPRYQVTQFGKPVTLSCSQTLNHNVMYWYQQKSSQAPKLLFHYYDKDFNNEADTPDNFQSRRPNTSFCFLDIRSPGLGDTAMYLCATSRGGGETQYFGPGTRLLVL.

V gene TRBV29-1 combines with J gene TRBJ1-2; no clear D. V lost 8 bases and J lost 3, with 10 bases in between. This CDR3 is built from 11 residues. From germline, CDR1 is SQVTM and CDR2 ANQGSEA. As DNA, the CDR3 is TGCAGCTCGGGAGGACACTATGGCTACACCTTC. Protein product: CSSGGHYGYTF.

V usage is TRBV19 and J usage is TRBJ2-3, with a tentative D call TRBD2 (5 bases). From germline, CDR1 is LNHDA and CDR2 SQIVND (reference sequence). There are 13 residues in the CDR3. Trimming took off 5 bases at V and 6 bases at J, with 12 bases between the two ends. CDR3 sequence reads: CASSPGGGDTQYF. The CDR3, as DNA: TGTGCCAGTAGTCCTGGTGGCGGGGATACGCAGTATTTT.

This chain uses TRBV10-2 with TRBJ1-3; possibly TRBD1 for D (6 bases). There are 16 residues in the CDR3. Trimming cost V 3 bases and J 5 bases, with 17 bases left between them. Germline V lookup: CDR1 WSHSY, CDR2 SAAADI. The CDR3, as DNA: TGCGCCAGCAGTGACCCCCGGACAGTAGACAGAAACACCATATATTTT. Translation gives CASSDPRTVDRNTIYF.

The chain couples TRBV5-4 to TRBJ1-2; D possibly corresponds to TRBD1 (5 bases). There are 12 residues in the CDR3. V dropped 2 bases and J dropped 7 bases, with 9 bases sitting between them. The germline V gene encodes CDR1 SGHNT and CDR2 YYREEE (reference sequence). The CDR3 protein is CASSFSGGGYTF. CDR3 sequence (DNA): TGTGCCAGCAGCTTTTCCGGGGGTGGCTACACCTTC.

The chain joins TRBV18 to TRBJ2-5; 8 bases are a match to TRBD1. Germline CDR1 is KGHSH and CDR2 is LQKENI. The CDR3 is 13 residues long. With 7 bases clipped from V and 2 bases from J, the junction kept 3 bases outside the gene matches. The CDR3 nucleotides are TGTGCCAGCTTGAGACAGGGGCAAGAGACCCAGTACTTC. Protein product: CASLRQGQETQYF.

V is TRBV10-3 and J is TRBJ1-2, with D unclear. The CDR3 is made up of 13 amino acids. The V gene lost 0 bases and the J gene lost 8 bases, with 10 bases spanning the gap. Germline loops: CDR1 ENHRY, CDR2 SYGVKD. CDR3 sequence: CAISESGRYGYTF. The CDR3 region has the DNA TGTGCCATCAGTGAGTCGGGCCGCTACGGCTACACCTTC.

J is TRBJ2-7 and V is TRBV15, with D hard to call. The CDR3 is made up of 13 amino acids. The germline CDR1 and CDR2 sequences are LNHNV and YYDKDF (reference sequence). V lost 5 bases to trimming and J lost 2 bases, with 10 bases between them. Written as DNA, the CDR3 is TGTGCCACCAGCGTTGGACGGACCTACGAGCAGTACTTC. This encodes CATSVGRTYEQYF.

In this sample, this clone turned up once. This chain uses TRBV10-3 with TRBJ2-5; 9 nucleotides align to TRBD1. The J call may be mistaken, given a closer DNA end match to TRBJ2-7. Germline-derived CDR1 and CDR2 are ENHRY and SYGVKD. The CDR3 runs 14 residues. CDR3 sequence: CAIRGQGSAGEQYF. The CDR3 DNA reads TGTGCCATCAGAGGACAGGGGTCAGCCGGCGAGCAGTACTTC.

V gene TRBV5-1 combines with J gene TRBJ2-1; TRBD2 agrees at 11 bases. Unmatched junction bases numbered 3, after V lost 2 bases and J lost 5 bases. Germline CDR1 is SGHRS and CDR2 is YFSETQ. The CDR3 runs 15 residues. CDR3 protein: CASSFSGRGHNEQFF. CDR3 in DNA: TGCGCCAGCAGCTTTAGCGGGAGGGGCCACAATGAGCAGTTCTTC.